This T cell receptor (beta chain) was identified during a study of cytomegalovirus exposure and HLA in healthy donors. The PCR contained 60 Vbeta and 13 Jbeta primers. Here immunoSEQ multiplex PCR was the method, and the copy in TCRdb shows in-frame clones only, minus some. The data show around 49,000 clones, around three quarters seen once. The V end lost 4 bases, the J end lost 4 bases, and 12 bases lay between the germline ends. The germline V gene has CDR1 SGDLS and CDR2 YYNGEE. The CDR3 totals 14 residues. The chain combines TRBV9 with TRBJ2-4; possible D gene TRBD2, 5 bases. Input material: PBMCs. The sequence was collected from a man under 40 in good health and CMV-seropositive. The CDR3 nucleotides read TGTGCCAGCAGCCCCCGGACGGGGAAAAACATTCAGTACTTC. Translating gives CASSPRTGKNIQYF.